Reported below is one T cell receptor (beta chain). The data derive from a study of blood T cell repertoires in COVID-19. Some clones are missing from TCRdb's copy, which holds only in-frame ones; the method was immunoSEQ multiplex PCR. The data show around 70,000 clones, 90% to 95% seen once. Input material: peripheral blood. This clonotype originated in a man in his fifties with COVID-19, enrolled during active disease.

The DNA for the CDR3 is TGTGCCAGCAGTCGGCGGTATAATTCACCCCTCCACTTT. Translated: CASSRRYNSPLHF. The chain couples TRBV6-5 to TRBJ1-6; D not resolved. Trimming stripped 5 bases from V and 4 bases from J, with 6 bases between. This CDR3 is 13 amino acids long. Germline assignment: CDR1 MNHEY and CDR2 SVGAGI.